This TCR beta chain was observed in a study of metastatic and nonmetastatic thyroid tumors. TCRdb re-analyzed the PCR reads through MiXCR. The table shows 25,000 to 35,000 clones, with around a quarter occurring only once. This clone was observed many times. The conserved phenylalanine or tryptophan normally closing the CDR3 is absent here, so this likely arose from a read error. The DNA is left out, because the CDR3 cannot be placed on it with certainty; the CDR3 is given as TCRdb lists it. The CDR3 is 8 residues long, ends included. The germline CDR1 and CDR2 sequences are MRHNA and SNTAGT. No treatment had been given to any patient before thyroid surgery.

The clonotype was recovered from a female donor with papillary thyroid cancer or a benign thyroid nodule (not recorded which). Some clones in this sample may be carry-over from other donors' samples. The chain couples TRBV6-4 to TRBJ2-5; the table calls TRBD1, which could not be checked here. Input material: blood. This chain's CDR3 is CASRDGQV.